This entry features one TCR beta chain sequence. Its antigen is currently unknown. The data are from a study of OX40 agonist ivuxolimab in advanced cancers. General study points: Clonal expansion was among the lowest in partial responders at 0.1-3.0 mg/kg, especially CD8+. Low normalized clonal expansion also occurred in some nonresponding patients.

The CDR3 runs to 12 residues. Trimming cost V 5 bases and J 6 bases; bases outside gene matches: 3. Looked up from germline, CDR1 is SGHAT and CDR2 is FQNNGV. Sequencing used immunoSEQ multiplex PCR; TCRdb keeps in-frame clones, though not all of them. The sample has 70,000 to 100,000 clones; around 90% are singletons. Patients had blood sampled at baseline and again on cycle 4 day 1 and cycle 7 day 1. J is TRBJ2-7 and V is TRBV11-2; 8 bases align to TRBD2. Sequenced material: CD4+ or CD8+ T cells sorted from blood, taken in a trial of the OX40 agonist ivuxolimab. This receptor was obtained from an adult with an advanced solid tumor such as melanoma, head and neck, liver or kidney cancer. The CDR3 sequence is CASSLGGVEQYF. CDR3 bases: TGTGCCAGCAGCCTCGGGGGGGTCGAGCAGTACTTC.